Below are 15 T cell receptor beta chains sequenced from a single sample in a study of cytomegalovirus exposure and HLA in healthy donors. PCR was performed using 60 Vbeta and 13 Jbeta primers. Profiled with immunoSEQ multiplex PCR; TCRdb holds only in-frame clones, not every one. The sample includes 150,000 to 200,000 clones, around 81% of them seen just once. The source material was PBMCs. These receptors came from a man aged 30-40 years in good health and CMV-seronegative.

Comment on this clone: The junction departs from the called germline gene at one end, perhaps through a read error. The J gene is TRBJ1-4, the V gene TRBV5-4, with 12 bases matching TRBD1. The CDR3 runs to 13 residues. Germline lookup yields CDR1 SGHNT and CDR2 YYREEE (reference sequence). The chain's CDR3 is CASSDPGTGGISF. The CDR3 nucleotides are TGTGCCAGCAGCGACCCCGGGACAGGGGGCATTTCTTTT.

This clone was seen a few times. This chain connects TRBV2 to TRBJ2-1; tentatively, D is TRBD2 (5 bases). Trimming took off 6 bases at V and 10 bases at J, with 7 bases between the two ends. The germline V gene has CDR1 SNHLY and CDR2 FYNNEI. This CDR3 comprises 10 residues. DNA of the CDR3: TGTGCCAGCAGGGGCGGGGAGCAGTTCTTC. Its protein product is CASRGGEQFF.

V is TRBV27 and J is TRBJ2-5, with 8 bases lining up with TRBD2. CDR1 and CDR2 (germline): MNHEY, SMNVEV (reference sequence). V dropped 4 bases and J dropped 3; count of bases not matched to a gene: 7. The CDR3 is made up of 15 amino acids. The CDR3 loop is CASSSGGRTEETQYF. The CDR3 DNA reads TGTGCCAGCAGTTCCGGCGGGAGGACGGAAGAGACCCAGTACTTC.

DNA for the CDR3: TGTGCCGTGCATGGACAGCGCACAGATACGCAGTATTTT. It specifies CAVHGQRTDTQYF. V gene TRBV28 combines with J gene TRBJ2-3; tentative D call: TRBD1 (6 bases). CDR3 length: 13 residues. V lost 11 bases, J lost 1 base, and 13 bases lay in between. The germline gives CDR1 MDHEN, CDR2 SYDVKM.

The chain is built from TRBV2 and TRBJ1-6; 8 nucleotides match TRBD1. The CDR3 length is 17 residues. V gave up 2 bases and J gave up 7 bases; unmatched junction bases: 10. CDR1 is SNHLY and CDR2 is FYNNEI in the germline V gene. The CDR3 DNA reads TGTGCCAGCAGTGAATTACAGGGGGGTTTACGGAATTCACCCCTCCACTTT. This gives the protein CASSELQGGLRNSPLHF.

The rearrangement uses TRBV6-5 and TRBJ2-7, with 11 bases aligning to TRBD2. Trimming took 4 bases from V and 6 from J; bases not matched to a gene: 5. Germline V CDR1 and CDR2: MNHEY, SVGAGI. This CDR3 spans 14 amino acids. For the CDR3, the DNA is TGTGCCAGCAGTTCACTAGCGGGAGCCTCCGAGCAGTACTTC. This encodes CASSSLAGASEQYF.

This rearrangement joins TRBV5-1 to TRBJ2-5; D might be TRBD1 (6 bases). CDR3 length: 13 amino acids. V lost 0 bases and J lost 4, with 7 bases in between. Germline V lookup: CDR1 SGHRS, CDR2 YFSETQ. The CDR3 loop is CASSLGQVETQYF. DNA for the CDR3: TGCGCCAGCAGCTTGGGACAGGTAGAGACCCAGTACTTC.

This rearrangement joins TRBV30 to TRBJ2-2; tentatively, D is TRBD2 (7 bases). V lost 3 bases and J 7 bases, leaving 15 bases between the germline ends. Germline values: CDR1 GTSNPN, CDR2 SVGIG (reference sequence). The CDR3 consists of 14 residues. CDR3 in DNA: TGTGCCTGGAGCAGGGGAGGGGCGGTCGGGGAGCTGTTTTTT. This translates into CAWSRGGAVGELFF.

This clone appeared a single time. The DNA of the CDR3 is TGTGCCACCAGCCGACTAGCGGGAGTCTACAATGAGCAGTTCTTC. Residues: CATSRLAGVYNEQFF. The V call is TRBV15, the J call TRBJ2-1; 12 bases align to TRBD2. Per germline, CDR1 LNHNV and CDR2 YYDKDF (reference sequence). The CDR3 runs to 15 residues. The junction had 2 bases not matched to a gene; V was cut back by 5 bases and J by 3 bases.

In DNA form, the CDR3 reads TGTGCCAGCAGTAGTCCGGGACAGGGTTCCTACGAGCAGTACTTC. Encoded protein: CASSSPGQGSYEQYF. V and J are TRBV7-9 and TRBJ2-7; 9 bases fit TRBD1. There are 15 residues in the CDR3. Germline V CDR1 and CDR2: SEHNR, FQNEAQ (reference sequence). V lost 6 bases to trimming and J lost 1 base; unmatched junction nucleotides: 7.

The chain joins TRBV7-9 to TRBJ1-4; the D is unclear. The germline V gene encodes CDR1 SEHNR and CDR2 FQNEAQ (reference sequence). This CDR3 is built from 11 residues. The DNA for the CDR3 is TGTGCTGTAGCCATTCTGGAAAAACTGTTTTTT. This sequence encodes CAVAILEKLFF.

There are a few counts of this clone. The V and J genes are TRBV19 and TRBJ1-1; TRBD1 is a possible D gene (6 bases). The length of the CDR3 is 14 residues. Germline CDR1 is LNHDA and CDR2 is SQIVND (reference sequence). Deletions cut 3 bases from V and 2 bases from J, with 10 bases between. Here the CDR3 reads CASSMDSLNTEAFF. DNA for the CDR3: TGTGCCAGTAGTATGGACAGCCTTAACACTGAAGCTTTCTTT.

The CDR3 here is CASSVGGKSSYEQYF. The CDR3 region has the DNA TGTGCCAGCAGCGTGGGCGGGAAGAGCTCCTACGAGCAGTACTTC. The chain recombines TRBV2 with TRBJ2-7; D perhaps matches TRBD2 (6 bases). With 6 bases removed from V and 0 bases from J, the gap between germline ends came to 15 bases. Germline V CDR1 and CDR2: SNHLY, FYNNEI. The CDR3 covers 15 residues.

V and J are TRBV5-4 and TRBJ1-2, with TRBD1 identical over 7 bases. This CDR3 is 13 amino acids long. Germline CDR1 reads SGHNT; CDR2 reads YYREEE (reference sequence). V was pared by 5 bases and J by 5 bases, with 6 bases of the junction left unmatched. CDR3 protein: CASSTPGQYGYTF. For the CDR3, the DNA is TGTGCCAGCAGTACACCGGGACAGTATGGCTACACCTTC.

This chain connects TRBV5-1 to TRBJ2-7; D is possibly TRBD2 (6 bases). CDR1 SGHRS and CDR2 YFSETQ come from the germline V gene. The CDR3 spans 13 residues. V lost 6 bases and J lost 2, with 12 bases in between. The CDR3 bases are TGCGCCAGCATGGAGGGAGGTACCTACGAGCAGTACTTC. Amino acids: CASMEGGTYEQYF. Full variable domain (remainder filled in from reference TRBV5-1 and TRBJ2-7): KAGVTQTPRYLIKTRGQQVTLSCSPISGHRSVSWYQQTPGQGLQFLFEYFSETQRNKGNFPGRFSGRQFSNSRSEMNVSTLELGDSALYLCASMEGGTYEQYFGPGTRLTVT.